This record covers a single TCR beta chain. Its specificity is unknown. Time point of the sample: sample taken at primary tumor resection. The data were obtained in a study of spatial heterogeneity in lung cancer. The germline V gene encodes CDR1 SEHNR and CDR2 FQNEAQ (reference sequence). The V and J ends lost 2 bases and 0 bases respectively, with 10 bases between them. This CDR3 is built from 15 residues. Study-wide points: Higher tumor mutation counts went along with higher counts of expanded intratumoral alpha and beta TCRs.

TCRdb redid the calling of the 5' RACE reads with MiXCR, one entry per CDR3 protein. The sample has some 850 distinct CDR3 sequences; 30% to 40% are singletons. Sequences were derived from lung tumor tissue, sampled at surgery. This TCR was recovered from a male donor with early-stage non-small cell lung cancer. V usage is TRBV7-9 and J usage is TRBJ1-2; D remains ambiguous. The chain's CDR3 is CASSLSQAPNYGYTF. CDR3 nucleotide sequence: TGTGCCAGCAGCTTATCCCAGGCTCCTAACTATGGCTACACCTTC.